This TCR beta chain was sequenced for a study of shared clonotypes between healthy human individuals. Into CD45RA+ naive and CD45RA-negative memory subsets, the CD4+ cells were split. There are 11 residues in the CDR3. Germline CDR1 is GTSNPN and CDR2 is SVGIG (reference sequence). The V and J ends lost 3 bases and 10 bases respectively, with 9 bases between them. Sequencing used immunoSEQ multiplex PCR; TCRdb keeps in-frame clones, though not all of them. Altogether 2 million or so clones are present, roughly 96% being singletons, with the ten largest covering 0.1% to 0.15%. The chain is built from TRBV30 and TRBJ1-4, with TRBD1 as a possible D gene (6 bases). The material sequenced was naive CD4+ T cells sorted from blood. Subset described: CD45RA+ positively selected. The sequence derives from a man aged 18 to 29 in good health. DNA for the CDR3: TGTGCCTGGAGCGGAGGGGGAAAACTGTTTTTT. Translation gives CAWSGGGKLFF.